One sample yielded the 24 T cell receptor beta chains listed below, sequenced in a study of vaccination effects on CD4 cells after COVID-19. The antigens of these receptors remain unknown. The method was immunoSEQ multiplex PCR; TCRdb's version includes in-frame clones alone and lacks a portion of them. The sample has about 15,000 clones, more than 65% seen once. Using viral peptide pools, the ViraFEST assay grew out antigen-specific CD4+ T cells prior to sequencing. Following an approximately 11-day culture, CD4+ T cells were purified. Each person got two doses of an mRNA SARS-CoV-2 vaccine, BNT162b2 or mRNA-1273. The specimen was CD4+ T cells from PBMCs cultured with HCoV-NL63 spike peptides, collected after COVID-19 vaccination. The origin of the receptors is a human donor who received a COVID-19 vaccine.

The V call is TRBV6-5, the J call TRBJ1-2; D perhaps matches TRBD1 (5 bases). V lost 6 bases and J lost 5, with 10 bases in between. Germline loops: CDR1 MNHEY, CDR2 SVGAGI. The CDR3 consists of 12 residues. The CDR3 sequence: CASSRQSYGYTF. The DNA for the CDR3 is TGTGCCAGCAGCCGACAGTCGTATGGCTACACCTTC.

This clone was detected only once. The chain recombines TRBV11-2 with TRBJ2-5, with TRBD2 matching over 13 bases. Trimming cost V 4 bases and J 4 bases; bases outside gene matches: 6. The length of the CDR3 is 16 residues. Germline CDR1 SGHAT, CDR2 FQNNGV. The chain's CDR3 is CASSSTSGGARETQYF. The DNA for the CDR3 is TGTGCCAGCAGCTCCACTAGCGGGGGGGCCAGAGAGACCCAGTACTTC. Supplemented by reference TRBV11-2 and TRBJ2-5, the full variable domain reads EAGVAQSPRYKIIEKRQSVAFWCNPISGHATLYWYQQILGQGPKLLIQFQNNGVVDDSQLPKDRFSAERLKGVDSTLKIQPAKLEDSAVYLCASSSTSGGARETQYFGPGTRLLVL.

This chain uses TRBV9 with TRBJ2-2; 8 positions match TRBD2. J lost 6 bases, V lost 2 bases, and 6 bases had no gene match. Germline lookup yields CDR1 SGDLS and CDR2 YYNGEE. The CDR3 loop spans 15 amino acids. The CDR3 coding sequence is TGTGCCAGCAGCGTCTTTAGCGGGGACTCCGGGGAGCTGTTTTTT. Its translation is CASSVFSGDSGELFF.

This chain connects TRBV5-5 to TRBJ2-7; maybe TRBD1 (5 bases). The V gene lost 3 bases and the J gene lost 0 bases, with 16 bases spanning the gap. This CDR3 contains 16 residues. Germline assignment: CDR1 SGHKS and CDR2 YYEKEE (reference sequence). The CDR3: CASSWGGAPISYEQYF. CDR3 DNA sequence: TGTGCCAGCAGCTGGGGTGGGGCTCCTATCTCCTACGAGCAGTACTTC.

V and J are TRBV15 and TRBJ1-1; possibly TRBD1 for D (5 bases). V was pared by 0 bases and J by 11 bases, with 13 bases between. Germline CDR1 reads LNHNV; CDR2 reads YYDKDF (reference sequence). This CDR3 contains 13 residues. The CDR3 loop reads CATSRDRGVSAFF. The CDR3 DNA sequence: TGTGCCACCAGCAGAGATCGGGGGGTTTCGGCTTTCTTT.

V gene TRBV11-2 combines with J gene TRBJ2-7; D uncertain. CDR1 and CDR2 (germline): SGHAT, FQNNGV. The CDR3 sequence is 13 residues long. Trimming left V 0 bases short and J 3 bases short, with 6 bases between. The CDR3 nucleotides read TGTGCCAGCAGCTTAGAAAGGAGCTACGAGCAGTACTTC. Protein product: CASSLERSYEQYF.

The chain combines TRBV7-2 with TRBJ2-5; possibly TRBD1 for D (5 bases). Germline CDR1 is SGHTA and CDR2 is FQGNSA. Trimming left V 2 bases short and J 1 base short, with 11 bases between. This CDR3 contains 15 residues. In nucleotides, the CDR3 is TGTGCCAGCAGCTTAAGGGGTCTGGGCCAAGAGACCCAGTACTTC. Translating it yields CASSLRGLGQETQYF.

The J gene is TRBJ1-2, the V gene TRBV6-1; tentatively, D is TRBD1 (5 bases). Trimming took off 3 bases at V and 7 bases at J, with 12 bases between the two ends. Per germline, CDR1 MNHNS and CDR2 SASEGT. The CDR3 extends over 13 amino acids. CDR3 DNA: TGTGCCAGCAGTGAGACGGACAATCGTGGCTACACCTTC. It yields the protein CASSETDNRGYTF.

This clone has more than one count but fewer than ten. This chain connects TRBV30 to TRBJ2-5; 10 nucleotides agree with TRBD1. Trimming took 0 bases from V and 0 from J; bases not matched to a gene: 4. This CDR3 is built from 16 residues. From germline, CDR1 is GTSNPN and CDR2 SVGIG (reference sequence). The CDR3 loop reads CAWSVRGQGYQETQYF. Here the CDR3 DNA reads TGTGCCTGGAGTGTACGGGGACAGGGGTACCAAGAGACCCAGTACTTC. Supplemented by reference TRBV30 and TRBJ2-5, the full variable domain reads SQTIHQWPATLVQPVGSPLSLECTVEGTSNPNLYWYRQAAGRGLQLLFYSVGIGQISSEVPQNLSASRPQDRQFILSSKKLLLSDSGFYLCAWSVRGQGYQETQYFGPGTRLLVL.

J is TRBJ2-7 and V is TRBV18; the match to TRBD1 covers 8 bases. V gave up 6 bases and J gave up 3 bases; unmatched junction bases: 4. There are 13 residues in the CDR3. Per the germline V gene, CDR1 is KGHSH and CDR2 is LQKENI. The CDR3 DNA follows: TGTGCCAGCTCCCCAGGGGGCGGCTACGAGCAGTACTTC. It codes for CASSPGGGYEQYF.

The CDR3 region is CASSPRYEQYF. The CDR3 DNA sequence: TGTGCCAGCAGTCCACGTTACGAGCAGTACTTC. V gene TRBV2 combines with J gene TRBJ2-7; D is undetermined. The V end was cut by 5 bases, the J end by 4 bases, with 6 bases between. Per germline, CDR1 SNHLY and CDR2 FYNNEI. The CDR3 length is 11 residues.

The chain joins TRBV2 to TRBJ1-2; D is possibly TRBD1 (5 bases). This CDR3 has 15 residues. Trimming cost V 6 bases and J 4 bases, with 18 bases left between them. CDR1 SNHLY and CDR2 FYNNEI come from the germline V gene. CDR3 nucleotides: TGTGCCAGCAGACCCCCTTCCCCCGGGGGCTATGGCTACACCTTC. Its protein product is CASRPPSPGGYGYTF.

This chain uses TRBV19 with TRBJ1-1; no reliable D call. CDR1 and CDR2 from the germline V gene are LNHDA and SQIVND (reference sequence). With 7 bases removed from V and 12 bases from J, the gap between germline ends came to 6 bases. The CDR3 contains 8 residues. CDR3 amino acids: CASTGTFF. In nucleotides, the CDR3 is TGTGCCAGTACCGGAACTTTCTTT.

This chain uses TRBV15 with TRBJ1-1, with 7 bases identical to TRBD1. Per germline, CDR1 LNHNV and CDR2 YYDKDF (reference sequence). Trimming at V came to 5 bases and at J to 4 bases, leaving 19 bases not matched to a gene. The CDR3 sequence is 18 residues long. The CDR3 sequence: CATSRRPLDRYMPTEAFF. CDR3 bases: TGTGCCACCAGCCGACGACCATTGGACAGGTACATGCCCACTGAAGCTTTCTTT.

The rearrangement joins TRBV5-4 to TRBJ2-7; possible D gene TRBD1, 5 bases. The CDR3 sequence is 15 residues long. Germline assignment: CDR1 SGHNT and CDR2 YYREEE (reference sequence). The germline V and J ends were trimmed by 1 base and 0 bases, with 11 bases remaining between them. The CDR3 sequence: CASSLQGLSSYEQYF. The CDR3 DNA sequence: TGTGCCAGCAGCTTGCAGGGCTTGAGCTCCTACGAGCAGTACTTC.

CDR3 residues: CASSYGGNTEAFF. As DNA, the CDR3 is TGTGCCAGCAGTTACGGGGGGAACACTGAAGCTTTCTTT. The chain has TRBV6-2 or TRBV6-3 and TRBJ1-1, with D possibly TRBD1 on 5 matching bases. Deletions cut 2 bases from V and 1 base from J, with 5 bases between. This CDR3 region has 13 residues. Per germline, CDR1 MNHEY and CDR2 SVGEGT.

J is TRBJ1-1 and V is TRBV29-1; D is perhaps TRBD1 (6 bases). CDR3 length equals 10 residues. Trimming took 4 bases from V and 6 from J, leaving 6 bases between them. Germline V gene data show CDR1 as SQVTM and CDR2 as ANQGSEA. CDR3 nucleotide sequence: TGCAGCGTTGGGACAGCTGAAGCTTTCTTT. This translates into CSVGTAEAFF.

This clone was detected a few times. The chain carries TRBV4-2 and TRBJ1-4; no reliable D call. V was pared by 1 base and J by 8 bases, with 14 bases between. CDR1 is LGHNA and CDR2 is YNFKEQ in the germline V gene. This CDR3 spans 15 amino acids. The CDR3 sequence: CASSQGPSAGEKLFF. The CDR3 DNA follows: TGTGCCAGCAGCCAAGGACCTTCGGCGGGAGAAAAACTGTTTTTT.

V gene TRBV10-3 combines with J gene TRBJ1-5, with unresolved D. Looked up from germline, CDR1 is ENHRY and CDR2 is SYGVKD. There are 12 residues in the CDR3. Trimming pared 5 bases from V and 4 bases from J, leaving 6 bases between. CDR3 DNA: TGTGCCATCAGTTCCAGTAATCAGCCCCAGCATTTT. Translation: CAISSSNQPQHF.

The rearrangement links TRBV28 to TRBJ1-2; D remains unclear. The CDR3 is 14 residues long. V was clipped by 10 bases and J by 0 bases, with 15 bases between them. Germline CDR1 MDHEN, CDR2 SYDVKM. DNA for the CDR3: TGTGCCACGTTCTTTGGGGAGTCTAACTATGGCTACACCTTC. Translated: CATFFGESNYGYTF.

This clone has more than one count but fewer than ten. The CDR3, as DNA: TGTGCCAGCAGCGTAGAGGGCAATTCACCCCTCCACTTT. It codes for CASSVEGNSPLHF. The J gene is TRBJ1-6, the V gene TRBV9; D gene ambiguous. This CDR3 contains 13 residues. The V end lost 0 bases, the J end lost 7 bases, and 5 bases lay between the germline ends. From germline, CDR1 is SGDLS and CDR2 YYNGEE.

This clone was seen once. The genes are TRBV5-8 and TRBJ2-5; 7 positions match TRBD2. Germline CDR1 SGHTS, CDR2 YDEGEE. The CDR3 covers 16 residues. J was trimmed by 0 bases and V by 0 bases; bases with no gene match: 5. The CDR3 DNA sequence: TGTGCCAGCAGCTTGGGGCTAGCGGCAAACCAAGAGACCCAGTACTTC. The encoded protein is CASSLGLAANQETQYF.

This rearrangement joins TRBV28 to TRBJ2-5, with 7 bases that match TRBD1. The CDR3 extends over 14 amino acids. Germline trimming cut 3 bases from V and 5 bases from J; bases unmatched to any gene: 6. CDR1 and CDR2 from the germline V gene are MDHEN and SYDVKM. The CDR3 DNA sequence: TGTGCCAGCAGTTTCCAAGGGGGCGACGAGACCCAGTACTTC. It is translated as CASSFQGGDETQYF. Using reference TRBV28 and TRBJ2-5 for the parts outside the CDR3, the full variable domain is DVKVTQSSRYLVKRTGEKVFLECVQDMDHENMFWYRQDPGLGLRLIYFSYDVKMKEKGDIPEGYSVSREKKERFSLILESASTNQTSMYLCASSFQGGDETQYFGPGTRLLVL.

J is TRBJ2-5 and V is TRBV5-1, with D possibly matching TRBD1 (6 bases). The ends were cut back, 4 bases at V and 5 bases at J, with 21 bases in the middle. Germline CDR1 SGHRS, CDR2 YFSETQ. The CDR3 loop spans 16 amino acids. This CDR3 is CASSPGGGARRETQYF. DNA for the CDR3: TGCGCCAGCAGCCCCGGTGGGGGCGCCAGGAGGGAGACCCAGTACTTC.